This T cell receptor beta chain is from a study of cytomegalovirus exposure and HLA in healthy donors. Study conclusions and caveats: Near-uniform donor sequencing depth was presumed by presence/absence analyses.

PCR employed 60 Vbeta and 13 Jbeta primers. TCRdb's table, derived via immunoSEQ multiplex PCR, lists solely in-frame clones and lacks some. The data contain 50,000 to 70,000 clones, over 70% of them singletons. On this clone: Its antigen remains unknown.

CDR1 and CDR2 (germline): MNHEY, SVGAGI. Trimming pared 2 bases from V and 4 bases from J, leaving 5 bases between. The CDR3 extends over 12 amino acids. The specimen sequenced was PBMCs. This TCR was sampled from a woman aged 40 to 50 in good health and CMV-seronegative. V is TRBV6-5 and J is TRBJ2-5; D gene unclear. The chain's CDR3 is CASSYGPETQYF. CDR3 nucleotide sequence: TGTGCCAGCAGTTACGGGCCAGAGACCCAGTACTTC.